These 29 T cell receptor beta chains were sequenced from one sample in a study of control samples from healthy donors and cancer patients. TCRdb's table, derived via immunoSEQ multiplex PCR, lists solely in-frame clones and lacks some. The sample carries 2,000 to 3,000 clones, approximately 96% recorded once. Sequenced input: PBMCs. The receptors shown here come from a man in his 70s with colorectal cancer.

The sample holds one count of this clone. This CDR3 reads CASSEVNRAGAFF. The CDR3 DNA follows: TGTGCCAGCAGTGAAGTAAACAGGGCTGGAGCTTTCTTT. The chain combines TRBV2 with TRBJ1-1; tentative D call: TRBD1 (6 bases). V was trimmed by 1 base and J by 10 bases, leaving 13 bases between them. CDR1 SNHLY and CDR2 FYNNEI come from the germline V gene. This CDR3 has 13 residues.

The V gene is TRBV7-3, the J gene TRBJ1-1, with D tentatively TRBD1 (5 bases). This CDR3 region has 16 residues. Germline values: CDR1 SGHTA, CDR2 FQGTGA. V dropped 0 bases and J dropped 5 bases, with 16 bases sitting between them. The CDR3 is CASSLTPGTGGTEAFF. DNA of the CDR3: TGTGCCAGCAGCTTAACCCCCGGGACGGGGGGTACTGAAGCTTTCTTT.

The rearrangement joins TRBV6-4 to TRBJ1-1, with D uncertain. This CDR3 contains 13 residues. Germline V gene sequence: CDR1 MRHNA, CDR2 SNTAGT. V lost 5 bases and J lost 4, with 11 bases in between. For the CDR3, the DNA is TGTGCCAGCAGTTATACATGGGGCACTGAAGCTTTCTTT. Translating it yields CASSYTWGTEAFF.

CDR3 nucleotides: TGCAGCGTAGGTGAAACAGGGAGGTCGCTGGGCGAGCAGTACTTC. Its translation: CSVGETGRSLGEQYF. The rearrangement uses TRBV29-1 and TRBJ2-7; the D call may be TRBD1 or TRBD2 (6 bases each). This CDR3 region has 15 residues. V was cut by 6 bases and J by 6 bases, with 24 bases left in between. Germline values: CDR1 SQVTM, CDR2 ANQGSEA.

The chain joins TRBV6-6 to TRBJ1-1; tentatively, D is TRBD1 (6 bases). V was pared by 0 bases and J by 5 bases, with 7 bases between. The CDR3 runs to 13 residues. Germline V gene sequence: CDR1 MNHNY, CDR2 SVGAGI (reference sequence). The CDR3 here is CASSYSGATEAFF. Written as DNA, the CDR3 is TGTGCCAGCAGTTACTCGGGGGCAACTGAAGCTTTCTTT.

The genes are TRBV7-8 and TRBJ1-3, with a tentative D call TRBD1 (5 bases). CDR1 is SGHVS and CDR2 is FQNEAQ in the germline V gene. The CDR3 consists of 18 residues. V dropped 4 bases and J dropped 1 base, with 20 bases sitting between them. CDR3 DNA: TGTGCCAGCAGCTCGGTTTCGGGAGCGGGGGGATCTGGAAACACCATATATTTT. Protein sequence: CASSSVSGAGGSGNTIYF.

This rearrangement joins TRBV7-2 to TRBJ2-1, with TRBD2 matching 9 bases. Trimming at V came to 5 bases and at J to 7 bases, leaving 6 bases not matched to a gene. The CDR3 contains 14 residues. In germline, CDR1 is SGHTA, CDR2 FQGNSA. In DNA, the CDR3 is TGTGCCAGCAGCCCTAGCGGGGTCGGAAATGAGCAGTTCTTC. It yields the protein CASSPSGVGNEQFF.

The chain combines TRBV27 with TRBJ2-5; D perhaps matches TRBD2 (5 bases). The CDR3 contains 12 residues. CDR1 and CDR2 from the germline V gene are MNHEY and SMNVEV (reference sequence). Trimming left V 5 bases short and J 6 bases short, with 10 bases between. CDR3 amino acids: CASSPPGKTQYF. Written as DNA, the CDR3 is TGTGCCAGCAGTCCCCCGGGAAAGACCCAGTACTTC.

CDR3 sequence (DNA): TGTGCCAGCTCACCACCGTTGGGACTCTATGGCTACACCTTC. This translates into CASSPPLGLYGYTF. J is TRBJ1-2 and V is TRBV18; weak D call: TRBD1 (5 bases). The V end lost 0 bases, the J end lost 4 bases, and 9 bases lay between the germline ends. This CDR3 spans 14 amino acids. Per germline, CDR1 KGHSH and CDR2 LQKENI.

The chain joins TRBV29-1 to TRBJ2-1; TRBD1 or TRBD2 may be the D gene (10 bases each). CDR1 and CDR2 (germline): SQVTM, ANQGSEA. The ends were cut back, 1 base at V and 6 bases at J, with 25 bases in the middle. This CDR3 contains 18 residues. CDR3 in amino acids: CSVEGTGGDGLAANEQFF. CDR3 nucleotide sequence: TGCAGCGTTGAAGGGACAGGGGGGGACGGACTAGCGGCCAATGAGCAGTTCTTC.

CDR3 region: CATSDLSGRVSYNEQFF. The CDR3 DNA is TGTGCCACCAGTGATTTGAGCGGGAGGGTCTCCTACAATGAGCAGTTCTTC. V and J are TRBV24-1 and TRBJ2-1; 10 positions match TRBD2. V trimming: 0 bases; J trimming: 0 bases; junction bases outside the gene matches: 1. This CDR3 has 17 amino acids. Germline V gene sequence: CDR1 KGHDR, CDR2 SFDVKD.

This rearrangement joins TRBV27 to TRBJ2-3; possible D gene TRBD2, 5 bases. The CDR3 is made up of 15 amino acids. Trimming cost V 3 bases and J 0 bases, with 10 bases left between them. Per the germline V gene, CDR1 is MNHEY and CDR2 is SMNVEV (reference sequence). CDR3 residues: CASSFRLASTDTQYF. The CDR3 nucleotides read TGTGCCAGCAGTTTCCGGCTAGCCAGCACAGATACGCAGTATTTT.

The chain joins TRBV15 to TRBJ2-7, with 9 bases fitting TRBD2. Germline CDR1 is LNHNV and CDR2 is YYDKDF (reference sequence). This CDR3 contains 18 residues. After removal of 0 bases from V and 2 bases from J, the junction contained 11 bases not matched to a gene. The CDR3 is CATSRDESWRLAAYEQYF. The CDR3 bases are TGTGCCACCAGCAGAGATGAGAGTTGGAGACTAGCGGCCTACGAGCAGTACTTC.

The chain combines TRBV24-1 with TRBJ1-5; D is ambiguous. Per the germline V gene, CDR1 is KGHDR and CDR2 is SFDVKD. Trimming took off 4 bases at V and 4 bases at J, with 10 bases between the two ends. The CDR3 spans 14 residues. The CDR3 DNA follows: TGTGCCACCAGTGACCCCGAAGGAAATCAGCCCCAGCATTTT. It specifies CATSDPEGNQPQHF.

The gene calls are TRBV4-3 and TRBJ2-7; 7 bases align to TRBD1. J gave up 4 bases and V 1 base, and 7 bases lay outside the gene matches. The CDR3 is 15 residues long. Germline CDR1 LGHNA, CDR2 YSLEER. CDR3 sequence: CASSQGQGWVYEQYF. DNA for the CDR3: TGCGCCAGCAGCCAAGGACAGGGTTGGGTGTACGAGCAGTACTTC.

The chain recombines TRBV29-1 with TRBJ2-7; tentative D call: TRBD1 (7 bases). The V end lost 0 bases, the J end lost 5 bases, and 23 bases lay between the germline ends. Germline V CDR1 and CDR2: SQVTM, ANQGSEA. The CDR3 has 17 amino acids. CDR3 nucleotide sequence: TGCAGCGTTGAAGATCCTATGAGGACAGGAGGGACGGACGAGCAGTACTTC. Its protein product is CSVEDPMRTGGTDEQYF.

The CDR3 spells CASRSLRGLNEKLFF. As DNA, the CDR3 is TGTGCCAGCAGAAGCCTCAGGGGCCTCAATGAAAAACTGTTTTTT. V and J are TRBV6-5 and TRBJ1-4, with D possibly matching TRBD1 (6 bases). Between the trimmed V and J ends, which lost 6 bases and 5 bases, there was a span of 16 bases. The CDR3 spans 15 residues. Per germline, CDR1 MNHEY and CDR2 SVGAGI.

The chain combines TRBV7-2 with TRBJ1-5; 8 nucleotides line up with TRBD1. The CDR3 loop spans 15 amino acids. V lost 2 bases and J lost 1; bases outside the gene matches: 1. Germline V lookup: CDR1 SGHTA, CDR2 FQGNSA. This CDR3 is CASSLWDRSNQPQHF. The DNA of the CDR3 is TGTGCCAGCAGCTTATGGGACAGGAGCAATCAGCCCCAGCATTTT. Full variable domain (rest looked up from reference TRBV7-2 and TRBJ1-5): GAGVSQSPSNKVTEKGKDVELRCDPISGHTALYWYRQSLGQGLEFLIYFQGNSAPDKSGLPSDRFSAERTGGSVSTLTIQRTQQEDSAVYLCASSLWDRSNQPQHFGDGTRLSIL.

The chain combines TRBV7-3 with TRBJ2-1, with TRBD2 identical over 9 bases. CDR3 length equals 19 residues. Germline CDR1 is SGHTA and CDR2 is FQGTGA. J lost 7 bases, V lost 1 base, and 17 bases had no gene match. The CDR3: CASSLKVFGGGRAGNEQFF. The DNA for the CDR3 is TGTGCCAGCAGCTTAAAGGTTTTTGGCGGCGGGAGGGCGGGAAATGAGCAGTTCTTC.

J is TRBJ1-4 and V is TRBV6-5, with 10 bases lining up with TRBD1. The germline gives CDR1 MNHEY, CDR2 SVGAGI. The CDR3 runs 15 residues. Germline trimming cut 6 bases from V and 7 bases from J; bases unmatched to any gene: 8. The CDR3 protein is CASSQGTGAAEKLFF. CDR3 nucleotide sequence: TGTGCCAGCAGCCAAGGGACAGGGGCGGCTGAAAAACTGTTTTTT.

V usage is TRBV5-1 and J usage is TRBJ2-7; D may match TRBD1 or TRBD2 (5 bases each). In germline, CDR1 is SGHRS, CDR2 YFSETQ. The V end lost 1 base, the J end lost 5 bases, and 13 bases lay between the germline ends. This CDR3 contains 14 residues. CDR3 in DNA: TGCGCCAGCAGCTTGCGAGGGGAGCAGGACGAGCAGTACTTC. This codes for CASSLRGEQDEQYF.

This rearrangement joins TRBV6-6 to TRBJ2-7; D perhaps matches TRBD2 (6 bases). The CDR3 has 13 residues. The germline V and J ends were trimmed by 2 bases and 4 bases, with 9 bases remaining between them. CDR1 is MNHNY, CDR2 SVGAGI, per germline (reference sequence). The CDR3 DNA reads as TGTGCCAGCAGTTACCCGGAGGGTTACGAGCAGTACTTC. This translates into CASSYPEGYEQYF.

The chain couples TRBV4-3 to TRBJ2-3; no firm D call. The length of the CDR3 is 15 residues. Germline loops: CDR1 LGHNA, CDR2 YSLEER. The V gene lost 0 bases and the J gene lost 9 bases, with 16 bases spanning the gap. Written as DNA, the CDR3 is TGCGCCAGCAGCCAAGATCGTCAGGCGATACTGACGCAGTATTTT. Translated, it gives CASSQDRQAILTQYF.

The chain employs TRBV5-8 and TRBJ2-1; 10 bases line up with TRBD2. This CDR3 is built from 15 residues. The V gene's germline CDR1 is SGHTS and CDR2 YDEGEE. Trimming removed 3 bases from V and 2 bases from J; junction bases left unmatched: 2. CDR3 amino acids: CASSSSGGTYNEQFF. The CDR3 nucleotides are TGTGCCAGCAGCTCTAGCGGGGGTACCTACAATGAGCAGTTCTTC. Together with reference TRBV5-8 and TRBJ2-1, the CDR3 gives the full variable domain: EAGVTQSPTHLIKTRGQQATLRCSPISGHTSVYWYQQALGLGLQFLLWYDEGEERNRGNFPPRFSGRQFPNYSSELNVNALELEDSALYLCASSSSGGTYNEQFFGPGTRLTVL.

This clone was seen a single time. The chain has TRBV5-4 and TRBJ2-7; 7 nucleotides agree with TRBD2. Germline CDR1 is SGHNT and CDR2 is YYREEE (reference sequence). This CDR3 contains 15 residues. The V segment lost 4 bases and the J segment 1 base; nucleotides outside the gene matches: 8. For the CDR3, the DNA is TGTGCCAGCAGCCCTGGGGCGGGAGCTTCCTACGAGCAGTACTTC. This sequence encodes CASSPGAGASYEQYF.

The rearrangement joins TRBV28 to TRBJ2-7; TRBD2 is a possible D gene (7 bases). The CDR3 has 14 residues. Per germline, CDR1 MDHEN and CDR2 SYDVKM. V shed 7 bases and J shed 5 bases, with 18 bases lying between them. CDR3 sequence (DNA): TGTGCCAGCACCCTGGGGGGGGCGAAGGACGAGCAGTACTTC. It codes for CASTLGGAKDEQYF.

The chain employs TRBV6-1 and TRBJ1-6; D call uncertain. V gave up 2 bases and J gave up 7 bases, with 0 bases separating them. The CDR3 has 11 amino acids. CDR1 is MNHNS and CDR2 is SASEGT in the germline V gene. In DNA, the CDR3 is TGTGCCAGCAGTGAAAATTCACCCCTCCACTTT. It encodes CASSENSPLHF.

CDR3 sequence (DNA): TGTGCCAGCTCACCGCAAAATCAGCCCCAGCATTTT. It is translated as CASSPQNQPQHF. V usage is TRBV18 and J usage is TRBJ1-5, with D hard to call. From germline, CDR1 is KGHSH and CDR2 LQKENI. V lost 3 bases to trimming and J lost 4 bases, with 4 bases between them. CDR3 length: 12 residues.

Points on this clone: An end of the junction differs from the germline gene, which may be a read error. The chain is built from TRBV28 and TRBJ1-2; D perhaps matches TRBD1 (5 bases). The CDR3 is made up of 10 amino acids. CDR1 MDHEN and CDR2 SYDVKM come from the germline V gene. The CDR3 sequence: CASSHRTLLF. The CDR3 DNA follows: TGTGCCAGCAGTCACCGGACATTACTCTTC.